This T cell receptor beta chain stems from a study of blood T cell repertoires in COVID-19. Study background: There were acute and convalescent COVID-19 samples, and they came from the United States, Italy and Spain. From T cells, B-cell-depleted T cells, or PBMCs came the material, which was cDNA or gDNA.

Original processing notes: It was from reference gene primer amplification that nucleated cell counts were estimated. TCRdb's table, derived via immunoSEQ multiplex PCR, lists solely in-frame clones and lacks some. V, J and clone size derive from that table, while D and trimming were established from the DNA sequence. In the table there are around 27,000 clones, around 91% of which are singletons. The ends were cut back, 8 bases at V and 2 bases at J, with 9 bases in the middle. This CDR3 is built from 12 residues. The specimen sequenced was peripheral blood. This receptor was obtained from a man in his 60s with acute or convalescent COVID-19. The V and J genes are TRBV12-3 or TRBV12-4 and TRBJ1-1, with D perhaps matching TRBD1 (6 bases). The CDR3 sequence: CASATGNTEAFF. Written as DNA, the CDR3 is TGTGCCAGCGCGACAGGAAACACTGAAGCTTTCTTT.